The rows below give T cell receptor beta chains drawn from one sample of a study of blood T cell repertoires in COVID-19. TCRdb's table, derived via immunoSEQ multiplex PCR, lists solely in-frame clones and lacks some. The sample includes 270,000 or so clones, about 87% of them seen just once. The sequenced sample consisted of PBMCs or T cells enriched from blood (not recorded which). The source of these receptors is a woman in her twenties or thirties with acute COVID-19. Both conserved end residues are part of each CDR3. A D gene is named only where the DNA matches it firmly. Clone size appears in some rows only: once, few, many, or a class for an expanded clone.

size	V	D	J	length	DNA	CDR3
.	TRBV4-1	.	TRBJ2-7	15	TGCGCCAGCAGCCAAGAGTCAACACGCGGCTACGAGCAGTACTTC	CASSQESTRGYEQYF
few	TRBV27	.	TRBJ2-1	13	TGTGCCAGCAGAATTTTAGGAGGAAATGAGCAGTTCTTC	CASRILGGNEQFF
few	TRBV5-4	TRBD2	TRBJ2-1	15	TGTGCCAGCAGCTTGGCGGGAGGGCGCTACAATGAGCAGTTCTTC	CASSLAGGRYNEQFF
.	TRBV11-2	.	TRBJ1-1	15	TGTGCCAGCAGCTTTTATCAGGGTGGGGACACTGAAGCTTTCTTT	CASSFYQGGDTEAFF
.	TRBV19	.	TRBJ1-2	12	TGTGCCAGTAGTATGTCAGGATATGGCTACACCTTC	CASSMSGYGYTF
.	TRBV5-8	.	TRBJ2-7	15	TGTGCCAGCAGCTTGGAGGGTCTTAGCGCATACGAGCAGTACTTC	CASSLEGLSAYEQYF
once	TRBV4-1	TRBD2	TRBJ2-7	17	TGCGCCAGCAGCCAAGTTCCCACCGGACTAGTTCGCTACGAGCAGTACTTC	CASSQVPTGLVRYEQYF
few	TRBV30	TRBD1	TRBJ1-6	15	TGTGCCTGGGACAGGGGGCGACAGGGTAATTCACCCCTCCACTTT	CAWDRGRQGNSPLHF
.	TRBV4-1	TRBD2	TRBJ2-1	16	TGCGCCAGCAGCCACGGACTAGCGGAGTCCTACAATGAGCAGTTCTTC	CASSHGLAESYNEQFF
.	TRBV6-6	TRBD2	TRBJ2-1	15	TGTGCCATCTCGAGGGGGACTAGCTCCTACAATGAGCAGTTCTTC	CAISRGTSSYNEQFF
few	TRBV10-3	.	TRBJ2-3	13	TGTGCCATTAGGACAGGGAGGGCAGATACGCAGTATTTT	CAIRTGRADTQYF
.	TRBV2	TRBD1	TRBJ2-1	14	TGTGCCAGCAGATGGGACAGGTCCTACAATGAGCAGTTCTTC	CASRWDRSYNEQFF